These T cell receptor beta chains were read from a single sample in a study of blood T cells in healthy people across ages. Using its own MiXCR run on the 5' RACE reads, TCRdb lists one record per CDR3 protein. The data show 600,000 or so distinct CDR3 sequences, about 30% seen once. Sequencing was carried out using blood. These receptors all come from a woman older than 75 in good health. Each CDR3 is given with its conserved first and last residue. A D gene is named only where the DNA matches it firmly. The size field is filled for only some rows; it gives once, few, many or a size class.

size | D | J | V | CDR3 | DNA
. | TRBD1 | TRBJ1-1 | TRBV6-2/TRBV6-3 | CASSLPTGGLNTEAFF | TGTGCCAGCAGTTTACCCACAGGGGGCTTGAACACTGAAGCTTTCTTT
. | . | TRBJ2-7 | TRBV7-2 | CASSSQPDLTYEQYF | TGTGCCAGCAGCTCACAGCCGGATCTCACCTACGAGCAGTACTTC
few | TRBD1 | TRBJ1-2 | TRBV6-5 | CASSYLGQGGNYGYTF | TGTGCCAGCAGTTACCTAGGACAGGGCGGGAACTATGGCTACACCTTC
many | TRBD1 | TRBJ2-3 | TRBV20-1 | CSARERDRAPDTQYF | TGCAGTGCTAGGGAGAGGGACAGGGCACCAGATACGCAGTATTTT
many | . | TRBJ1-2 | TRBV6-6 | CASSPDPDPNYGYTF | TGTGCCAGCAGTCCTGACCCGGACCCTAACTATGGCTACACCTTC
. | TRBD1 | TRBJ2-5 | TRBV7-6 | CASSVTGTGETQYF | TGTGCCAGCAGCGTGACAGGGACCGGGGAGACCCAGTACTTC
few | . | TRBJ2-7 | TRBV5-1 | CASSASSRGSSYNEQYF | TGCGCCAGCAGCGCGTCAAGCAGGGGCAGCTCCTACAATGAGCAGTACTTC
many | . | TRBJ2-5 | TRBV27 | CASSSNIGGTQYF | TGTGCCAGCAGTTCAAACATAGGGGGGACCCAGTACTTC
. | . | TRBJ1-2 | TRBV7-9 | CASSATGGYGYTF | TGTGCCAGCAGCGCGACAGGCGGGTACGGCTACACCTTC
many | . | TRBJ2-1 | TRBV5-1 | CASSLEVRASYNEQFF | TGCGCCAGCAGCTTGGAAGTGAGGGCTTCCTACAATGAGCAGTTCTTC
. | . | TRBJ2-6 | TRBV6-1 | CATIKSGANVLTF | TGTGCCACCATTAAGTCTGGGGCCAACGTCCTGACTTTC
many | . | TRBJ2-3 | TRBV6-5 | CASSDLAFSTDTQYF | TGTGCCAGCAGCGACCTAGCGTTCAGCACAGATACGCAGTATTTT
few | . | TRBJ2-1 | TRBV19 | CASSMGLGRQAEQFF | TGTGCCAGTAGTATGGGTTTGGGGCGGCAGGCTGAGCAGTTCTTC
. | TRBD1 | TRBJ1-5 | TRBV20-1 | CSARDRDRGPYSNQPQHF | TGCAGTGCTAGAGATCGGGACAGGGGGCCTTATAGCAATCAGCCCCAGCATTTT
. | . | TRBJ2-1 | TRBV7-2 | CASSLALAMEVF | TGTGCCAGCAGCTTAGCGCTCGCGATGGAGGTCTTC
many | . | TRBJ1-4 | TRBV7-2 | CASSLGGGSNEKLFF | TGTGCCAGCAGCTTAGGCGGGGGTTCTAATGAAAAACTGTTTTTT
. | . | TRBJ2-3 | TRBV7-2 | CAIRPDPNLDTQYF | TGTGCCATACGGCCGGACCCAAATTTGGATACGCAGTATTTT
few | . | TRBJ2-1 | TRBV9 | CASSPHSDSSYNEQFF | TGTGCCAGCAGCCCCCATTCGGACAGTTCCTACAATGAGCAGTTCTTC
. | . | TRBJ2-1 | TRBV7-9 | CASSFYRSSQGEQFF | TGTGCCAGCAGCTTCTATAGGTCTAGCCAGGGAGAGCAGTTCTTC
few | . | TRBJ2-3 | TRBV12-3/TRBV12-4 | CASSFRSGLTDTQYF | TGTGCCAGCAGTTTTAGATCGGGGCTCACAGATACGCAGTATTTT
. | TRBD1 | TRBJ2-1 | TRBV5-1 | CASSSNRDRGPSYNEQFF | TGCGCCAGCAGCTCAAACCGGGACAGGGGTCCCTCCTACAATGAGCAGTTCTTC
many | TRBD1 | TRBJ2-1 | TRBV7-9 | CASSPDRTGPYNEQFF | TGTGCCAGCAGCCCCGACAGGACAGGGCCCTACAATGAGCAGTTCTTC
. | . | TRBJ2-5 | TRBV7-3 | CASSLKPRGETQYF | TGTGCCAGCAGCTTAAAGCCCCGGGGAGAGACCCAGTACTTC
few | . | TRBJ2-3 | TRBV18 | CASSLEEVDTQYF | TGTGCCAGCTCACTAGAGGAGGTAGATACGCAGTATTTT
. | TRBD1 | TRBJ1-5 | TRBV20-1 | CSAQSGTGQIGSNQPQHF | TGCAGTGCCCAGTCGGGGACAGGGCAGATCGGGAGCAATCAGCCCCAGCATTTT
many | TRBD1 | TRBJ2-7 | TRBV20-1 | CSATDRAYEQYF | TGCAGTGCTACCGACAGGGCGTACGAGCAGTACTTC
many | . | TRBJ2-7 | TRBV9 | CASSPHVEGEQYF | TGTGCCAGCAGCCCCCATGTAGAAGGCGAGCAGTACTTC
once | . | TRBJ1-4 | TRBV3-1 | CASSPGLRREKLFF | TGTGCCAGCAGCCCAGGCCTACGGAGGGAAAAACTGTTTTTT
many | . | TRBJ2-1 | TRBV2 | CASKGVWVAGTYNEQFF | TGTGCCAGCAAGGGAGTGTGGGTGGCGGGGACCTACAATGAGCAGTTCTTC
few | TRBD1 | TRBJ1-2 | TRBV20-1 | CSARRPGQGAGGYTF | TGCAGTGCTAGAAGACCGGGACAGGGGGCGGGAGGCTACACCTTC
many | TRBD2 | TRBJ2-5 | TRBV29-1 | CSVTSGGAGETQYF | TGCAGCGTGACTAGCGGGGGGGCTGGAGAGACCCAGTACTTC